The clone carrying this T cell receptor (beta chain) was seen a handful of times. Extraction and reverse transcription of RNA yielded cDNA as the sequencing template. Assay used: immunoSEQ multiplex PCR; TCRdb lists only in-frame clones, some missing. The table has about 180,000 clones, 58% seen once. These data are taken from a study of CD8+ T cells in alopecia areata. The overall study: At a dose of 5 to 10 mg twice daily, oral tofacitinib was given to treated patients. The percentage of affected scalp area served as the score of severity for treated patients.

Documented treatment: oral pan-JAK inhibitor, 5-10 mg twice daily. Peripheral blood samples and lesional scalp punch biopsies were obtained from alopecia areata patients. This TCR was recovered from a human donor with alopecia areata. The starting material was CD4+ T cells sorted from blood, obtained at roughly week 55, from a patient treated with tofacitinib.

The CDR3 reads CASSAPGLSGAGTQYF. The CDR3 DNA reads TGTGCCAGCAGCGCCCCGGGCCTTAGCGGGGCGGGAACGCAGTATTTT. The chain couples TRBV9 to TRBJ2-3; the match to TRBD2 covers 8 bases. V trimming: 3 bases; J trimming: 9 bases; junction bases outside the gene matches: 15. Germline V gene sequence: CDR1 SGDLS, CDR2 YYNGEE. The CDR3 is 16 amino acids.